The 30 T cell receptor beta chains below come from one sample, sequenced in a study of shared clonotypes between healthy human individuals. CD8 cells classed as naive were CD45RO-negative and positively selected for CCR7, excluding terminally differentiated effector memory CD45RA+ cells. Here immunoSEQ multiplex PCR was the method, and the copy in TCRdb shows in-frame clones only, minus some. Of about 680,000 clones in the sample, about 92% were seen once. Input material: naive CD8+ T cells sorted from blood. The receptors were gathered from a man aged 25-45 years in good health.

The chain employs TRBV7-3 and TRBJ1-1; no firm D call. CDR1 and CDR2 (germline): SGHTA, FQGTGA. This CDR3 has 14 residues. Trimming removed 0 bases at V and 1 base at J, with 6 bases between. The CDR3: CASSLTGENTEAFF. The CDR3 DNA reads TGTGCCAGCAGCTTAACTGGGGAGAACACTGAAGCTTTCTTT. Complete variable domain (other parts from reference TRBV7-3 and TRBJ1-1): GAGVSQTPSNKVTEKGKYVELRCDPISGHTALYWYRQSLGQGPEFLIYFQGTGAADDSGLPNDRFFAVRPEGSVSTLKIQRTERGDSAVYLCASSLTGENTEAFFGQGTRLTVV.

The J gene is TRBJ2-2, the V gene TRBV7-2, with TRBD2 identical over 12 bases. The V and J ends lost 8 bases and 7 bases, in that order; junction bases with no gene match: 8. Germline V gene lookup returns CDR1 SGHTA and CDR2 FQGNSA. The CDR3 length is 15 residues. CDR3 bases: TGTGCCAGCGGGAGCCGACTAGCGGGAGTCGGGGAGCTGTTTTTT. It codes for CASGSRLAGVGELFF.

This clone was picked up one time. The rearrangement uses TRBV9 and TRBJ2-1; D may be TRBD2 (6 bases). The length of the CDR3 is 15 residues. From germline, CDR1 is SGDLS and CDR2 YYNGEE. The V end was cut by 3 bases, the J end by 7 bases, with 17 bases between. CDR3 sequence (DNA): TGTGCCAGCAGCGCTGAAGGGTGGAGCGGGAATGAGCAGTTCTTC. Residues: CASSAEGWSGNEQFF.

The V call is TRBV27, the J call TRBJ2-3, with D possibly matching TRBD2 (5 bases). Germline CDR1 is MNHEY and CDR2 is SMNVEV (reference sequence). V lost 6 bases to trimming and J lost 6 bases, with 13 bases between them. The CDR3 spans 13 residues. In DNA form, the CDR3 reads TGTGCCAGCAGACGGGAATTCCCTGATACGCAGTATTTT. This gives the protein CASRREFPDTQYF.

The chain links TRBV7-9 to TRBJ2-2; 8 bases line up with TRBD2. The ends lost 5 bases at V and 6 bases at J; junction bases unmatched: 8. Germline lookup yields CDR1 SEHNR and CDR2 FQNEAQ (reference sequence). The CDR3 totals 15 residues. In DNA, the CDR3 is TGTGCCAGCAGCAAAAACCCGGGACTAGCCGGGGAGCTGTTTTTT. Its protein product is CASSKNPGLAGELFF.

The chain uses TRBV15 and TRBJ2-3; TRBD2 is a possible D gene (5 bases). Germline CDR1 reads LNHNV; CDR2 reads YYDKDF (reference sequence). The CDR3 sequence is 15 residues long. Trimming removed 3 bases from V and 2 bases from J, with 12 bases in between. The CDR3 sequence: CATSSPAGPTDTQYF. CDR3 coding DNA: TGTGCCACCAGCAGTCCCGCGGGCCCCACAGATACGCAGTATTTT.

This clone has more than one count but fewer than ten. The rearrangement uses TRBV27 and TRBJ2-2; D is possibly TRBD1 (6 bases). Trimming removed 7 bases from V and 5 bases from J, with 14 bases in between. Germline lookup yields CDR1 MNHEY and CDR2 SMNVEV (reference sequence). This CDR3 is 14 amino acids long. CDR3 region: CASIGQGSTGELFF. The CDR3 DNA is TGTGCCAGCATCGGGCAGGGGTCAACCGGGGAGCTGTTTTTT.

This clone was detected a few times. The sample has other DNA sequences that encode this CDR3 too. This sequence joins TRBV2 and TRBJ1-2; tentative D call: TRBD1 (5 bases). In germline, CDR1 is SNHLY, CDR2 FYNNEI. This CDR3 comprises 10 residues. The germline V and J ends were trimmed by 7 bases and 5 bases, with 5 bases remaining between them. CDR3 sequence reads: CASKGYGYTF. The CDR3, as DNA: TGTGCCAGCAAGGGGTATGGCTACACCTTC.

This clone was found once. The chain recombines TRBV19 with TRBJ1-1; weak D call: TRBD1 (5 bases). The CDR3 runs 17 residues. The germline gives CDR1 LNHDA, CDR2 SQIVND (reference sequence). Trimming removed 3 bases at V and 0 bases at J, with 17 bases between. The CDR3 region is CASSIKTEPTMNTEAFF. The DNA for the CDR3 is TGTGCCAGTAGTATTAAGACAGAGCCGACAATGAACACTGAAGCTTTCTTT.

The rearrangement links TRBV28 to TRBJ1-1; no clear D gene. V was cut by 2 bases and J by 6 bases, with 10 bases left in between. CDR1 and CDR2 from the germline V gene are MDHEN and SYDVKM. The CDR3 spans 13 residues. CDR3 coding DNA: TGTGCCAGCAGTTTACTCAGAACAGCTGAAGCTTTCTTT. Protein sequence: CASSLLRTAEAFF.

The chain employs TRBV27 and TRBJ2-7; D is undetermined. Trimming stripped 4 bases from V and 0 bases from J, with 7 bases between. The CDR3 length is 13 residues. CDR1 and CDR2 (germline): MNHEY, SMNVEV (reference sequence). The CDR3 here is CASSSLDSYEQYF. CDR3 sequence (DNA): TGTGCCAGCAGTTCGCTGGACTCCTACGAGCAGTACTTC.

The chain carries TRBV5-6 and TRBJ1-1, with D possibly TRBD1 on 6 matching bases. The germline V gene has CDR1 SGHDT and CDR2 YYEEEE. The CDR3 has 13 residues. Trimming left V 0 bases short and J 8 bases short, with 11 bases between. CDR3 sequence: CASSLAGRGEAFF. CDR3 DNA: TGTGCCAGCAGCTTGGCAGGAAGGGGGGAAGCTTTCTTT.

The chain employs TRBV7-9 and TRBJ1-3, with a possible D match to TRBD1 (5 bases). Deletions cut 5 bases from V and 1 base from J, with 9 bases between. CDR3 length: 14 amino acids. Germline V CDR1 and CDR2: SEHNR, FQNEAQ (reference sequence). CDR3 in DNA: TGTGCCAGCAGCCAAGGGGTGTCTGGAAACACCATATATTTT. Translated: CASSQGVSGNTIYF.

The rearrangement uses TRBV12-5 and TRBJ1-1; D is uncertain. This CDR3 is 12 amino acids long. Germline assignment: CDR1 LGHNT and CDR2 FRNRAP. V was shortened by 6 bases and J by 4 bases, with 9 bases between the two germline ends. The CDR3 protein is CASGPSGTEAFF. CDR3 coding DNA: TGTGCTAGTGGACCGTCGGGCACTGAAGCTTTCTTT. Looking up the rest from reference TRBV12-5 and TRBJ1-1 gives the full variable domain: DARVTQTPRHKVTEMGQEVTMRCQPILGHNTVFWYRQTMMQGLELLAYFRNRAPLDDSGMPKDRFSAEMPDATLATLKIQPSEPRDSAVYFCASGPSGTEAFFGQGTRLTVV.

Remarks on this clone: One end of the junction is discordant with germline, which a read error may explain. Other DNA sequences within the sample encode an identical CDR3. CDR3 in DNA: TGTGCCAGCAGCGAAGAAGGTAGCGCCTCTTACGAGCAGTACTTC. This codes for CASSEEGSASYEQYF. This chain uses TRBV6-1 with TRBJ2-7; perhaps TRBD2 as D (5 bases). The germline V gene encodes CDR1 MNHNS and CDR2 SASEGT. CDR3 length: 15 residues.

V is TRBV5-5 and J is TRBJ2-1; TRBD2 aligns across 7 bases. This CDR3 is 20 amino acids long. The V gene's germline CDR1 is SGHKS and CDR2 YYEKEE (reference sequence). J gave up 6 bases and V 2 bases, and 23 bases lay outside the gene matches. Written as DNA, the CDR3 is TGTGCCAGCAGCTTCGGGGAGTGGCGGGAGACCACCCCGGTGGGCAATGAGCAGTTCTTC. Its protein product is CASSFGEWRETTPVGNEQFF.

The V call is TRBV7-9, the J call TRBJ2-2, with a tentative D call TRBD2 (6 bases). CDR1 SEHNR and CDR2 FQNEAQ come from the germline V gene (reference sequence). The CDR3 loop spans 16 amino acids. The V end was cut by 1 base, the J end by 6 bases, with 15 bases between. CDR3 in DNA: TGTGCCAGCAGCTTAGAGTCTGGAGGGTATTCCGGGGAGCTGTTTTTT. Amino acid sequence: CASSLESGGYSGELFF.

This clone has more than one count but fewer than ten. The sample carries other DNA sequences with the same CDR3. The V and J genes are TRBV7-9 and TRBJ2-7, with TRBD1 matching over 9 bases. The CDR3 has 14 residues. Germline V CDR1 and CDR2: SEHNR, FQNEAQ (reference sequence). V gave up 5 bases and J gave up 4 bases; unmatched junction bases: 6. The CDR3: CASSPRDRAYEQYF. CDR3 in DNA: TGTGCCAGCAGCCCCCGGGACAGGGCTTACGAGCAGTACTTC.

Only one count was recorded for this clone. The chain carries TRBV28 and TRBJ1-1; 7 positions agree with TRBD1. Losses at the gene ends were 6 bases for V and 0 bases for J; bases not matched to a gene: 7. The CDR3 runs 15 residues. Germline V lookup: CDR1 MDHEN, CDR2 SYDVKM. In DNA form, the CDR3 reads TGTGCCAGCAGGGGGGACAGCAGTATGAACACTGAAGCTTTCTTT. This gives the protein CASRGDSSMNTEAFF.

This sequence joins TRBV19 and TRBJ2-5; 12 nucleotides agree with TRBD2. Trimming at V came to 6 bases and at J to 5 bases, leaving 10 bases not matched to a gene. Germline-derived CDR1 and CDR2 are LNHDA and SQIVND (reference sequence). The CDR3 is 16 residues long. The CDR3 nucleotides read TGTGCCAGTAGAGAGCTAGCGGGAGGGCCCGGGGAGACCCAGTACTTC. This sequence encodes CASRELAGGPGETQYF.

The chain uses TRBV7-2 and TRBJ2-5; D is perhaps TRBD1 or TRBD2 (5 bases each). Per germline, CDR1 SGHTA and CDR2 FQGNSA. Trimming cost V 5 bases and J 1 base, with 17 bases left between them. This CDR3 spans 16 amino acids. The CDR3 protein is CASSLRRGTVQETQYF. The CDR3 nucleotides are TGTGCCAGCAGCCTCCGGAGAGGGACGGTCCAAGAGACCCAGTACTTC.

The V call is TRBV29-1, the J call TRBJ2-7; D might be TRBD1 (6 bases). The V end was cut by 4 bases, the J end by 0 bases, with 13 bases between. The V gene's germline CDR1 is SQVTM and CDR2 ANQGSEA. The CDR3 covers 14 residues. The CDR3 loop is CSVANRDGSYEQYF. CDR3 in DNA: TGCAGCGTTGCGAACAGGGATGGCTCCTACGAGCAGTACTTC.

The genes are TRBV5-5 and TRBJ2-3; 12 bases line up with TRBD2. Looked up from germline, CDR1 is SGHKS and CDR2 is YYEKEE (reference sequence). This CDR3 is 20 amino acids long. The V gene end was trimmed by 0 bases and the J gene end by 4 bases; junction bases not matched to a gene: 15. DNA for the CDR3: TGTGCCAGCAGCTTGGTGACAGGGTTGTCTAGCGGGAGGGACGCAGATACGCAGTATTTT. It translates to CASSLVTGLSSGRDADTQYF. Looking up the rest from reference TRBV5-5 and TRBJ2-3 gives the full variable domain: DAGVTQSPTHLIKTRGQQVTLRCSPISGHKSVSWYQQVLGQGPQFIFQYYEKEERGRGNFPDRFSARQFPNYSSELNVNALLLGDSALYLCASSLVTGLSSGRDADTQYFGPGTRLTVL.

The rearrangement joins TRBV11-2 to TRBJ2-7; no reliable D call. Germline CDR1 SGHAT, CDR2 FQNNGV. This CDR3 comprises 14 residues. The V end lost 1 base, the J end lost 0 bases, and 7 bases lay between the germline ends. CDR3 coding DNA: TGTGCCAGCAGCTTAGGTGGCAACTCCTACGAGCAGTACTTC. Its translation is CASSLGGNSYEQYF.

The gene calls are TRBV5-5 and TRBJ2-3; 14 nucleotides line up with TRBD2. Germline V gene lookup returns CDR1 SGHKS and CDR2 YYEKEE (reference sequence). The V segment lost 4 bases and the J segment 5 bases; nucleotides outside the gene matches: 9. The CDR3 extends over 17 amino acids. The DNA of the CDR3 is TGTGCCAGCAGCCTCGGGACTAGCGGGAGTTTTCGAGATACGCAGTATTTT. This sequence encodes CASSLGTSGSFRDTQYF.

The chain has TRBV7-2 and TRBJ2-1, with D perhaps TRBD2 (5 bases). V dropped 7 bases and J dropped 7 bases, with 14 bases sitting between them. Per the germline V gene, CDR1 is SGHTA and CDR2 is FQGNSA. The CDR3 consists of 13 residues. The CDR3 DNA is TGTGCCAGCAACACTTTAGCGCAAAATGAGCAGTTCTTC. Its protein is CASNTLAQNEQFF.

V usage is TRBV2 and J usage is TRBJ1-4; possibly TRBD1 for D (5 bases). The V end was cut by 8 bases, the J end by 5 bases, with 15 bases between. Germline CDR1 and CDR2: SNHLY and FYNNEI. This CDR3 is 14 amino acids long. DNA for the CDR3: TGTGCCAGCGGGGGACTGGTCCCCAATGAAAAACTGTTTTTT. It yields the protein CASGGLVPNEKLFF.

V is TRBV27 and J is TRBJ1-5; D is undetermined. The CDR3 sequence is 13 residues long. Trimming removed 3 bases from V and 4 bases from J, with 7 bases in between. From germline, CDR1 is MNHEY and CDR2 SMNVEV (reference sequence). The CDR3 spells CASSFRLNQPQHF. The CDR3 DNA follows: TGTGCCAGCAGTTTCCGCCTGAATCAGCCCCAGCATTTT.

This clone was recorded a few times. Other nucleotide sequences in the sample specify the same CDR3. This chain connects TRBV27 to TRBJ1-5, with TRBD1 as a possible D gene (6 bases). The CDR3 length is 13 residues. Trimming took 4 bases from V and 5 from J, leaving 9 bases between them. The germline gives CDR1 MNHEY, CDR2 SMNVEV (reference sequence). The chain's CDR3 is CASSSTGYQPQHF. The CDR3 DNA follows: TGTGCCAGCAGTTCGACAGGATATCAGCCCCAGCATTTT.

The chain uses TRBV27 and TRBJ2-3, with D uncertain. Germline V gene sequence: CDR1 MNHEY, CDR2 SMNVEV (reference sequence). This CDR3 comprises 14 residues. V shed 3 bases and J shed 0 bases, with 7 bases lying between them. As DNA, the CDR3 is TGTGCCAGCAGTTTTTCTTCGAGCACAGATACGCAGTATTTT. It yields the protein CASSFSSSTDTQYF.